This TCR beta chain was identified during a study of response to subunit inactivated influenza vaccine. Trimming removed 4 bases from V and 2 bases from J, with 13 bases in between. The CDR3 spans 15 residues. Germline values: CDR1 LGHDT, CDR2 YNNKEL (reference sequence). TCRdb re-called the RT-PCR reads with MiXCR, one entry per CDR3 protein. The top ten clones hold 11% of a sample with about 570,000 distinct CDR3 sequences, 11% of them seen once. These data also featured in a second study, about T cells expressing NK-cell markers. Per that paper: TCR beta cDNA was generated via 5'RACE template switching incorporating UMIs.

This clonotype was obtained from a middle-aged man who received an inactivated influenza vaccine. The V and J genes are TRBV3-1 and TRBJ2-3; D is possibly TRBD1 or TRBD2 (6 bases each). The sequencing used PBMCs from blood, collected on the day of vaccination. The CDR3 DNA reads TGTGCCAGCAGCCCTAGGGGGGTAACCACAGATACGCAGTATTTT. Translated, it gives CASSPRGVTTDTQYF.